This T cell receptor beta chain was obtained from a study of identical twins' blood T cells. MiXCR was run by TCRdb on the 5' RACE reads, yielding one entry per CDR3 protein. Of roughly 380,000 distinct CDR3 sequences in the sample, more than 25% were seen once. The germline V gene encodes CDR1 DFQATT and CDR2 SNEGSKA (reference sequence). V was pared by 3 bases and J by 4 bases, with 12 bases between. The CDR3 runs to 13 residues. Six healthy women, forming three identical twin pairs, donated samples. This receptor was obtained from a woman aged 18 to 55 in good health. V and J are TRBV20-1 and TRBJ1-1, with D perhaps matching TRBD1 (6 bases). Sequenced material: PBMCs. DNA of the CDR3: TGCAGTGCTAGGGCGACAGGAGGCACTGAAGCTTTCTTT. As protein: CSARATGGTEAFF.